This T cell receptor beta chain was sequenced during a study of siplizumab effects on memory and regulatory T cells. Points on this clone: The antigen remains unidentified.

The mixed lymphocyte reaction cells were held in coculture (37°C) for under seven days. CDR1 and CDR2 from the germline V gene are MNHEY and SVGAGI. The CDR3 is made up of 13 amino acids. The assay was immunoSEQ multiplex PCR, and TCRdb's table has in-frame clones only and misses some. The sample includes 9,000 to 13,000 clones, roughly two fifths of them seen just once. The TCR was taken from a human donor in good health; the cells came from an allogeneic mixed lymphocyte reaction. V usage is TRBV6-5 and J usage is TRBJ2-5, with D uncertain. The J call may be wrong; the DNA end is better matched by TRBJ2-7. Sequences were obtained from CFSE-low (dividing) CD8+ T cells sorted from an allogeneic mixed lymphocyte reaction. The CDR3 region has the DNA TGTGCCAGCAGTTACGGAAGTGGCTACGAGCAGTACTTC. Its protein product is CASSYGSGYEQYF.